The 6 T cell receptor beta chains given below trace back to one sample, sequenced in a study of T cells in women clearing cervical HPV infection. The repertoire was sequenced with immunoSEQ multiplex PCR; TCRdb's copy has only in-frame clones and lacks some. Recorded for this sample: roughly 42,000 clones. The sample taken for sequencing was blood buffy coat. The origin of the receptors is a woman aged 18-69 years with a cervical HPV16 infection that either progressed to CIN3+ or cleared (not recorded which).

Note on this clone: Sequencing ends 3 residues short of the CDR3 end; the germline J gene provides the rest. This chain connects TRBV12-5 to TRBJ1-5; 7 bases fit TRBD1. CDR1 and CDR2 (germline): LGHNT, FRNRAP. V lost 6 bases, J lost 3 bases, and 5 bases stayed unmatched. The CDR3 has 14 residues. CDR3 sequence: CASGRQGNNQPQHF. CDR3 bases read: TGTGCTAGTGGACGACAGGGTAACAATCAGCCC.

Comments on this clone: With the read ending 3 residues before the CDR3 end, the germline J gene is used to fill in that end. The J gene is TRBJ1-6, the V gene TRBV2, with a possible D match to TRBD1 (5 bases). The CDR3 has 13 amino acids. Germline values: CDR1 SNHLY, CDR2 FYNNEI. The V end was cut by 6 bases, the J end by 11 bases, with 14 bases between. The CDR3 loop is CASSPRDSPPLHF. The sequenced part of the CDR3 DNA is TGTGCCAGCAGCCCTCGGGACTCTCCACCC.

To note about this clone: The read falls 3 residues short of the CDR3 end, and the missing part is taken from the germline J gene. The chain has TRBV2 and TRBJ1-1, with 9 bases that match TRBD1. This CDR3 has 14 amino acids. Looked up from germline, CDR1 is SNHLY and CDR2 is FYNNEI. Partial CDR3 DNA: TGTGCCAGCAGGGATACAGGGGGCGCTAAGGAA. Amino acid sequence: CASRDTGGAKE. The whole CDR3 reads CASRDTGGAKEAFF.

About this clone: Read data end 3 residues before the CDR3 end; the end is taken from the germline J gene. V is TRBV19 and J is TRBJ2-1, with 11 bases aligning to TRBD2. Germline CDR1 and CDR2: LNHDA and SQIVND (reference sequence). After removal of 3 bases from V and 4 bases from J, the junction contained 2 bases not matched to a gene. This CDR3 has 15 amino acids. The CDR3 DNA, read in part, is TGTGCCAGTAGTATGACTAGCGGGGCGTACAATGAG. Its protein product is CASSMTSGAYNE. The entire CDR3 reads CASSMTSGAYNEQFF.

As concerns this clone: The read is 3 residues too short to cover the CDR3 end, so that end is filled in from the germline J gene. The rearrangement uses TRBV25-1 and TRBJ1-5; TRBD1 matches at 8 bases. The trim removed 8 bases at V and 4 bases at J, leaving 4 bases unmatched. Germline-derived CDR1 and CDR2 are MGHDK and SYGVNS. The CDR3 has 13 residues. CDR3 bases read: TGTGCCAGCGGAGGACAGGGAAATCAGCCC. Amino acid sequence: CASGGQGNQP. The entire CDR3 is CASGGQGNQPQHF.

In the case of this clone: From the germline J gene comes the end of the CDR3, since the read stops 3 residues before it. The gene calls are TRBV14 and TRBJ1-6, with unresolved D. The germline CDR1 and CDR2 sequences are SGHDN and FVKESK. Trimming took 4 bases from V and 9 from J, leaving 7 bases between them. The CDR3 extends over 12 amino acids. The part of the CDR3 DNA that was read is TGTGCCAGCAGCCCCGGTCGTTCACCC. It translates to CASSPGRSP. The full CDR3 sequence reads CASSPGRSPLHF. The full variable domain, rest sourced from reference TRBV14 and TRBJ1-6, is EAGVTQFPSHSVIEKGQTVTLRCDPISGHDNLYWYRRVMGKEIKFLLHFVKESKQDESGMPNNRFLAERTGGTYSTLKVQPAELEDSGVYFCASSPGRSPLHFGNGTRLTVT.